The rows below give T cell receptor beta chains drawn from one sample of a study of cytomegalovirus exposure and HLA in healthy donors. Profiled with immunoSEQ multiplex PCR; TCRdb holds only in-frame clones, not every one. The profile shows about 120,000 clones, 60% to 70% of them singletons. Sequenced material: PBMCs. The receptors originated from a middle-aged woman in good health and CMV-seropositive. CDR3s include the opening cysteine and the closing phenylalanine or tryptophan. The order of the fields is clone size, CDR3 length, J gene, D gene, V gene, CDR3 protein, CDR3 DNA. The D gene is left open where the match is weak. Size is omitted from some rows. Given values are once, few, many or a class for expanded clones.

clone size: .; CDR3 length: 17; J gene: TRBJ2-1; D gene: TRBD2; V gene: TRBV7-8; CDR3 protein: CASSLEKVAGGYNEQFF; CDR3 DNA: TGTGCCAGCAGCTTAGAGAAGGTAGCGGGAGGTTACAATGAGCAGTTCTTC
clone size: .; CDR3 length: 16; J gene: TRBJ2-3; D gene: .; V gene: TRBV5-5; CDR3 protein: CASSLWVDYRADTQYF; CDR3 DNA: TGTGCCAGCAGCCTGTGGGTCGACTATAGGGCAGATACGCAGTATTTT
clone size: .; CDR3 length: 12; J gene: TRBJ2-1; D gene: TRBD2; V gene: TRBV2; CDR3 protein: CASMVGGLGQFF; CDR3 DNA: TGTGCCAGCATGGTCGGGGGACTAGGGCAGTTCTTC
clone size: .; CDR3 length: 11; J gene: TRBJ2-5; D gene: .; V gene: TRBV29-1; CDR3 protein: CSVDSSGVGYF; CDR3 DNA: TGCAGCGTTGACTCCTCAGGGGTAGGGTACTTC
clone size: .; CDR3 length: 17; J gene: TRBJ2-1; D gene: TRBD2; V gene: TRBV15; CDR3 protein: CATSRDKPTSVYNEQFF; CDR3 DNA: TGTGCCACCAGCAGAGATAAACCGACTAGCGTATACAATGAGCAGTTCTTC
clone size: .; CDR3 length: 15; J gene: TRBJ2-7; D gene: TRBD2; V gene: TRBV7-2; CDR3 protein: CASSLGGGSSYEQYF; CDR3 DNA: TGTGCCAGCAGCTTAGGGGGCGGGAGCTCCTACGAGCAGTACTTC
clone size: .; CDR3 length: 15; J gene: TRBJ2-6; D gene: .; V gene: TRBV9; CDR3 protein: CASKDGGPGANVLTF; CDR3 DNA: TGTGCCAGCAAAGACGGGGGGCCTGGGGCCAACGTCCTGACTTTC
clone size: .; CDR3 length: 15; J gene: TRBJ2-7; D gene: .; V gene: TRBV4-3; CDR3 protein: CASSQDRVGNYEQYF; CDR3 DNA: TGCGCCAGCAGCCAAGATCGGGTAGGAAATTACGAGCAGTACTTC
clone size: .; CDR3 length: 14; J gene: TRBJ2-3; D gene: .; V gene: TRBV7-9; CDR3 protein: CASSLVNRPDTQYF; CDR3 DNA: TGTGCCAGCAGCTTAGTGAACAGGCCAGATACGCAGTATTTT
clone size: .; CDR3 length: 13; J gene: TRBJ2-3; D gene: TRBD2; V gene: TRBV28; CDR3 protein: CASRPTGGDTQYF; CDR3 DNA: TGTGCCAGCAGACCAACGGGGGGAGATACGCAGTATTTT
clone size: few; CDR3 length: 12; J gene: TRBJ1-1; D gene: .; V gene: TRBV6-1; CDR3 protein: CAITGWGTEAFF; CDR3 DNA: TGTGCCATTACGGGGTGGGGCACTGAAGCTTTCTTT
clone size: few; CDR3 length: 15; J gene: TRBJ2-1; D gene: .; V gene: TRBV7-9; CDR3 protein: CASNSRRELDNEQFF; CDR3 DNA: TGTGCCAGCAACTCAAGACGGGAACTTGACAATGAGCAGTTCTTC
clone size: .; CDR3 length: 16; J gene: TRBJ1-5; D gene: .; V gene: TRBV7-8; CDR3 protein: CASSLTGPNSNQPQHF; CDR3 DNA: TGTGCCAGCAGCCTTACAGGGCCTAATAGCAATCAGCCCCAGCATTTT
clone size: .; CDR3 length: 16; J gene: TRBJ2-7; D gene: .; V gene: TRBV7-6; CDR3 protein: CASSLAQTAPTYEQYF; CDR3 DNA: TGTGCCAGCAGCTTAGCCCAGACAGCCCCTACCTACGAGCAGTACTTC